Below, 22 T cell receptor beta chains from the same sample are listed, as sequenced in a study of blood T cell repertoires in COVID-19. Clones were sequenced by immunoSEQ multiplex PCR, and TCRdb holds only the in-frame ones, with some missing. Here the sample spans approximately 250,000 clones, around 90% being singletons. The specimen sequenced was peripheral blood. These receptors were obtained from a man aged 25 to 40 with COVID-19, enrolled during active disease.

This clone was seen only once. The rearrangement joins TRBV6-2 or TRBV6-3 to TRBJ1-2; D unclear. Germline CDR1 is MNHEY and CDR2 is SVGEGT. The V gene lost 1 base and the J gene lost 4 bases, with 10 bases spanning the gap. The CDR3 contains 14 residues. CDR3 DNA sequence: TGTGCCAGCAGTTACTTAGGCAGGTCCTATGGCTACACCTTC. The encoded protein is CASSYLGRSYGYTF.

CDR3 nucleotide sequence: TGCGCCAGCAGCCTACAGGGTCGGCAAGAGACCCAGTACTTC. It specifies CASSLQGRQETQYF. V usage is TRBV10-2 and J usage is TRBJ2-5, with D perhaps TRBD1 (6 bases). The CDR3 is made up of 14 amino acids. Germline CDR1 is WSHSY and CDR2 is SAAADI. V lost 6 bases, J lost 2 bases, and 13 bases lay in between.

The chain recombines TRBV2 with TRBJ2-3, with 11 bases identical to TRBD2. V gave up 6 bases and J gave up 5 bases; unmatched junction bases: 7. CDR3 size: 15 residues. CDR1 and CDR2 from the germline V gene are SNHLY and FYNNEI. CDR3 nucleotide sequence: TGTGCCAGCAGGAGTAGCGGGGGGGCGGGAGATACGCAGTATTTT. Amino acids: CASRSSGGAGDTQYF. Drawing the rest from reference TRBV2 and TRBJ2-3, the complete variable domain is EPEVTQTPSHQVTQMGQEVILRCVPISNHLYFYWYRQILGQKVEFLVSFYNNEISEKSEIFDDQFSVERPDGSNFTLKIRSTKLEDSAMYFCASRSSGGAGDTQYFGPGTRLTVL.

The CDR3 loop reads CASTETGNQPQHF. CDR3 bases: TGTGCCAGCACTGAGACAGGGAATCAGCCCCAGCATTTT. The chain employs TRBV6-1 and TRBJ1-5; TRBD1 agrees at 7 bases. V shed 7 bases, J shed 4 bases, and the junction held 4 bases outside the gene matches. The germline CDR1 and CDR2 sequences are MNHNS and SASEGT. The CDR3 sequence is 13 residues long.

The chain links TRBV6-2 or TRBV6-3 to TRBJ1-5, with D perhaps TRBD1 (5 bases). The V and J ends lost 0 bases and 0 bases respectively, with 12 bases between them. The CDR3 is made up of 17 amino acids. Germline loops: CDR1 MNHEY, CDR2 SVGEGT. The CDR3 here is CASSYSIPGYSNQPQHF. The CDR3 region has the DNA TGTGCCAGCAGTTACTCGATTCCAGGGTATAGCAATCAGCCCCAGCATTTT.

The CDR3 loop is CASSEAPTRRGAYEQYF. The CDR3 region has the DNA TGTGCCAGCAGTGAAGCGCCCACGCGGCGGGGGGCTTACGAGCAGTACTTC. The V and J genes are TRBV6-1 and TRBJ2-7; TRBD2 aligns across 8 bases. Germline CDR1 and CDR2: MNHNS and SASEGT. V gave up 0 bases and J gave up 4 bases; unmatched junction bases: 11. CDR3 length: 17 amino acids.

The chain joins TRBV3-1 (or the pseudogene TRBV3-2) to TRBJ1-3; 7 bases agree with TRBD1. The ends lost 4 bases at V and 4 bases at J; junction bases unmatched: 4. The CDR3 is 14 amino acids. Germline lookup yields CDR1 LGHDT and CDR2 YNNKEL (reference sequence). For the CDR3, the DNA is TGTGCCAGCAGCCTCGGGACAGTGGGAAACACCATATATTTT. Translated, it gives CASSLGTVGNTIYF.

The J gene is TRBJ2-1, the V gene TRBV6-5; 9 nucleotides match TRBD1. From germline, CDR1 is MNHEY and CDR2 SVGAGI. This CDR3 spans 14 amino acids. The junction had 6 bases not matched to a gene; V was cut back by 6 bases and J by 6 bases. This CDR3 reads CASSRDRVINEQFF. The CDR3 coding sequence is TGTGCCAGCAGCCGGGACAGGGTAATCAATGAGCAGTTCTTC.

The J gene is TRBJ1-4, the V gene TRBV18, with 9 bases that match TRBD1. Germline CDR1 KGHSH, CDR2 LQKENI. The V and J ends lost 3 bases and 5 bases, in that order; junction bases with no gene match: 7. The CDR3 totals 16 residues. This chain's CDR3 is CASSPEQGAGNEKLFF. The CDR3, as DNA: TGTGCCAGCTCACCCGAACAGGGGGCAGGCAATGAAAAACTGTTTTTT. The entire variable domain, with the rest obtained from reference TRBV18 and TRBJ1-4, is as follows: NAGVMQNPRHLVRRRGQEARLRCSPMKGHSHVYWYRQLPEEGLKFMVYLQKENIIDESGMPKERFSAEFPKEGPSILRIQQVVRGDSAAYFCASSPEQGAGNEKLFFGSGTQLSVL.

The chain combines TRBV25-1 with TRBJ1-6; D not resolved. CDR1 and CDR2 (germline): MGHDK, SYGVNS. The CDR3 length is 13 residues. Between the trimmed V and J ends, which lost 4 bases and 6 bases, there was a span of 7 bases. The CDR3 nucleotides read TGTGCCAGCAGTGTACACAGTAATTCACCCCTCCACTTT. It is translated as CASSVHSNSPLHF.

The rearrangement joins TRBV11-3 to TRBJ1-1; a weak D match, TRBD1 (6 bases). Between the trimmed V and J ends, which lost 5 bases and 1 base, there was a span of 8 bases. The CDR3 spans 13 residues. Germline-derived CDR1 and CDR2 are SGHNT and YENEEA. Written as DNA, the CDR3 is TGTGCCAGCAGCCAGGGACAGAACACTGAAGCTTTCTTT. It codes for CASSQGQNTEAFF. Variable domain in full (rest from reference TRBV11-3 and TRBJ1-1): EAGVVQSPRYKIIEKKQPVAFWCNPISGHNTLYWYLQNLGQGPELLIRYENEEAVDDSQLPKDRFSAERLKGVDSTLKIQPAELGDSAVYLCASSQGQNTEAFFGQGTRLTVV.

The chain combines TRBV11-2 with TRBJ1-3; D call uncertain. Germline assignment: CDR1 SGHAT and CDR2 FQNNGV. There are 16 residues in the CDR3. V was pared by 3 bases and J by 0 bases, with 12 bases between. Here the CDR3 DNA reads TGTGCCAGCAGCTTGCTTCCGGGGTACTCTGGAAACACCATATATTTT. This gives the protein CASSLLPGYSGNTIYF. Filled out from reference TRBV11-2 and TRBJ1-3, the complete variable domain reads EAGVAQSPRYKIIEKRQSVAFWCNPISGHATLYWYQQILGQGPKLLIQFQNNGVVDDSQLPKDRFSAERLKGVDSTLKIQPAKLEDSAVYLCASSLLPGYSGNTIYFGEGSWLTVV.

V usage is TRBV3-1 (or the pseudogene TRBV3-2) and J usage is TRBJ1-3; weak D call: TRBD1 (6 bases). This CDR3 contains 14 residues. The germline V and J ends were trimmed by 0 bases and 8 bases, with 11 bases remaining between them. CDR1 and CDR2 (germline): LGHDT, YNNKEL (reference sequence). CDR3 region: CASSQDGGRHTIYF. For the CDR3, the DNA is TGTGCCAGCAGCCAAGATGGGGGCAGACACACCATATATTTT.

This clone was counted once. The gene calls are TRBV19 and TRBJ1-2; 10 nucleotides agree with TRBD1. V lost 5 bases, J lost 4 bases, and 13 bases stayed unmatched. CDR1 is LNHDA and CDR2 is SQIVND in the germline V gene (reference sequence). CDR3 length equals 17 residues. The CDR3 spells CASSAPYRQGAGYGYTF. The CDR3 DNA reads as TGTGCCAGTAGTGCGCCTTATCGACAGGGGGCCGGCTATGGCTACACCTTC.

This clone was seen a single time. The V gene is TRBV5-1, the J gene TRBJ1-3; the match to TRBD1 covers 8 bases. Germline V gene sequence: CDR1 SGHRS, CDR2 YFSETQ. This CDR3 has 15 residues. V trimming: 4 bases; J trimming: 3 bases; junction bases outside the gene matches: 6. CDR3 bases: TGCGCCAGCAGCCCGACAGGGGAGGGTGGAAACACCATATATTTT. Amino acids: CASSPTGEGGNTIYF. Full variable domain (outside the CDR3, taken from reference TRBV5-1 and TRBJ1-3): KAGVTQTPRYLIKTRGQQVTLSCSPISGHRSVSWYQQTPGQGLQFLFEYFSETQRNKGNFPGRFSGRQFSNSRSEMNVSTLELGDSALYLCASSPTGEGGNTIYFGEGSWLTVV.

This clone has only a few counts. V usage is TRBV30 and J usage is TRBJ1-2, with 9 bases fitting TRBD1. This CDR3 is 14 amino acids long. From germline, CDR1 is GTSNPN and CDR2 SVGIG (reference sequence). Trimming took 3 bases from V and 2 from J; bases not matched to a gene: 4. In nucleotides, the CDR3 is TGTGCCTGGAGGGGACAGGGAACAAACTATGGCTACACCTTC. The encoded protein is CAWRGQGTNYGYTF.

The chain couples TRBV19 to TRBJ2-7; a possible D gene is TRBD2 (7 bases). The length of the CDR3 is 18 residues. Germline loops: CDR1 LNHDA, CDR2 SQIVND (reference sequence). V lost 7 bases to trimming and J lost 2 bases, with 27 bases between them. CDR3 protein: CASTIGPLLGGATYEQYF. CDR3 nucleotide sequence: TGTGCCAGTACCATTGGCCCCCTATTGGGGGGGGCCACCTACGAGCAGTACTTC.

This clone came up once. The chain combines TRBV5-1 with TRBJ2-4; 7 bases are a match to TRBD1. The V and J ends lost 4 bases and 1 base, in that order; junction bases with no gene match: 5. This CDR3 has 15 amino acids. Germline V gene sequence: CDR1 SGHRS, CDR2 YFSETQ. The CDR3 here is CASSPDRAAKNIQYF. In DNA, the CDR3 is TGCGCCAGCAGCCCCGACAGGGCGGCCAAAAACATTCAGTACTTC.

This chain uses TRBV2 with TRBJ1-2, with 9 bases lining up with TRBD1. Looked up from germline, CDR1 is SNHLY and CDR2 is FYNNEI. The CDR3 spans 17 residues. The V and J ends lost 2 bases and 7 bases, in that order; junction bases with no gene match: 14. CDR3 bases: TGTGCCAGCAGTGAAAGGGACAGGGTCCCGCGCGGGGCTGGCTACACCTTC. The encoded protein is CASSERDRVPRGAGYTF.

The V gene is TRBV11-1, the J gene TRBJ1-2; the D gene is possibly TRBD1 (5 bases). Germline values: CDR1 SGHAT, CDR2 FQDESV (reference sequence). This CDR3 has 14 amino acids. The V and J ends lost 4 bases and 3 bases respectively, with 12 bases between them. The CDR3 is CASSYRQTDYGYTF. In DNA form, the CDR3 reads TGTGCCAGCAGCTACCGACAGACCGACTATGGCTACACCTTC.

The chain is built from TRBV2 and TRBJ2-5, with TRBD1 matching 8 bases. V shed 4 bases and J 5 bases; nucleotides not matched to a gene: 6. The germline V gene has CDR1 SNHLY and CDR2 FYNNEI. The CDR3 spans 14 residues. For the CDR3, the DNA is TGTGCCAGCAGTGTCCTGGACAGGGTGGAGACCCAGTACTTC. Its translation is CASSVLDRVETQYF.

The chain joins TRBV7-2 to TRBJ2-1; TRBD2 matches at 10 bases. This CDR3 contains 15 residues. V lost 5 bases, J lost 7 bases, and 8 bases stayed unmatched. CDR1 is SGHTA, CDR2 FQGNSA, per germline. The CDR3 loop reads CASSHNRAGGNEQFF. CDR3 coding DNA: TGTGCCAGCAGCCACAACCGAGCGGGGGGGAATGAGCAGTTCTTC. Combining the CDR3 with reference TRBV7-2 and TRBJ2-1 gives the whole variable domain GAGVSQSPSNKVTEKGKDVELRCDPISGHTALYWYRQSLGQGLEFLIYFQGNSAPDKSGLPSDRFSAERTGGSVSTLTIQRTQQEDSAVYLCASSHNRAGGNEQFFGPGTRLTVL.